This entry is about one T cell receptor (beta chain). This sample is drawn from a study of technical replicates of blood from several donors. The data were produced by immunoSEQ multiplex PCR, yet TCRdb's version contains in-frame clones alone and is incomplete. The table records 85,000 to 100,000 clones, under 97% of them present only once. The CDR3 sequence is 16 residues long. V gave up 5 bases and J gave up 3 bases; unmatched junction bases: 9. Germline CDR1 and CDR2: MDHEN and SYDVKM. The chain links TRBV28 to TRBJ2-1, with 8 bases aligning to TRBD2. Sequenced input: T cells isolated from PBMCs. The source is a human donor in good health. The DNA for the CDR3 is TGTGCCAGCAGTCCCAGGACTAGCATCCTCTACAATGAGCAGTTCTTC. It specifies CASSPRTSILYNEQFF.